These 9 T cell receptor beta chains originate from one sample sequenced in a study of control samples from healthy donors and cancer patients. The assay was immunoSEQ multiplex PCR, and TCRdb's table has in-frame clones only and misses some. This repertoire shows some 150,000 clones, around 94% found once; its top ten account for around 13%. Sequencing input: PBMCs. All receptors derive from a man aged 60 to 75 with colorectal cancer.

The chain has TRBV27 and TRBJ1-6; no definite D call. Germline CDR1 is MNHEY and CDR2 is SMNVEV (reference sequence). This CDR3 has 15 residues. The V gene lost 3 bases and the J gene lost 6 bases, with 12 bases spanning the gap. The CDR3 DNA reads TGTGCCAGCAGTTTGGAGCCTACCCCTAATTCACCCCTCCACTTT. As protein: CASSLEPTPNSPLHF.

V gene TRBV3-1 (or the pseudogene TRBV3-2) combines with J gene TRBJ1-1; TRBD1 aligns across 7 bases. The ends lost 0 bases at V and 6 bases at J; junction bases unmatched: 10. This CDR3 spans 16 amino acids. CDR1 is LGHDT and CDR2 is YNNKEL in the germline V gene (reference sequence). In DNA form, the CDR3 reads TGTGCCAGCAGCCAAGATCCCCCAGGGGGGGGCTCTGAAGCTTTCTTT. Amino acids: CASSQDPPGGGSEAFF.

V and J are TRBV11-3 and TRBJ2-2; D remains ambiguous. CDR1 is SGHNT, CDR2 YENEEA, per germline. The CDR3 has 13 residues. The V end was cut by 5 bases, the J end by 6 bases, with 10 bases between. In DNA form, the CDR3 reads TGTGCCAGCAGCCCCCCCGGACCCGGGGAGCTGTTTTTT. As protein: CASSPPGPGELFF. Full variable domain (remainder filled in from reference TRBV11-3 and TRBJ2-2): EAGVVQSPRYKIIEKKQPVAFWCNPISGHNTLYWYLQNLGQGPELLIRYENEEAVDDSQLPKDRFSAERLKGVDSTLKIQPAELGDSAVYLCASSPPGPGELFFGEGSRLTVL.

J is TRBJ1-1 and V is TRBV19; 8 bases are shared with TRBD1. The CDR3 extends over 16 amino acids. Germline V CDR1 and CDR2: LNHDA, SQIVND (reference sequence). Germline trimming cut 2 bases from V and 2 bases from J; bases unmatched to any gene: 7. Written as DNA, the CDR3 is TGTGCCAGTAGTATATACGCGACAGGGGTTAACACTGAAGCTTTCTTT. Its translation is CASSIYATGVNTEAFF.

The chain has TRBV5-1 and TRBJ1-1; a weak D match, TRBD1 (6 bases). The CDR3 covers 17 residues. V was shortened by 3 bases and J by 2 bases, with 20 bases between the two germline ends. CDR1 is SGHRS and CDR2 is YFSETQ in the germline V gene. Here the CDR3 DNA reads TGCGCCAGCAGCTCAACCCGGGGCGCCAGGGGAAACACTGAAGCTTTCTTT. This gives the protein CASSSTRGARGNTEAFF.

The chain combines TRBV6-4 with TRBJ1-5, with 8 bases identical to TRBD1. The CDR3 is 15 residues long. The V gene's germline CDR1 is MRHNA and CDR2 SNTAGT. The V gene end was trimmed by 3 bases and the J gene end by 2 bases; junction bases not matched to a gene: 3. The CDR3 is CASSEQGGGNQPQHF. Written as DNA, the CDR3 is TGTGCCAGCAGTGAACAGGGGGGAGGCAATCAGCCCCAGCATTTT.

The chain employs TRBV27 and TRBJ1-4; 9 bases agree with TRBD1. Germline CDR1 is MNHEY and CDR2 is SMNVEV (reference sequence). J lost 5 bases, V lost 3 bases, and 1 base had no gene match. This CDR3 is built from 14 residues. The CDR3 sequence: CASSFGQGNEKLFF. The CDR3 bases are TGTGCCAGCAGTTTTGGACAGGGGAATGAAAAACTGTTTTTT.

The rearrangement uses TRBV27 and TRBJ1-4; D is ambiguous. The length of the CDR3 is 15 residues. The V gene lost 0 bases and the J gene lost 2 bases, with 7 bases spanning the gap. From germline, CDR1 is MNHEY and CDR2 SMNVEV (reference sequence). For the CDR3, the DNA is TGTGCCAGCAGTTTATCGCGAGCGACTAATGAAAAACTGTTTTTT. Protein: CASSLSRATNEKLFF.

The rearrangement joins TRBV28 to TRBJ2-7; D might be TRBD1 (6 bases). The CDR3 is 17 amino acids. Germline V gives CDR1 MDHEN, CDR2 SYDVKM. The germline V and J ends were trimmed by 1 base and 2 bases, with 18 bases remaining between them. The CDR3 spells CASSLFEGQRSAYEQYF. The CDR3 DNA is TGTGCCAGCAGTTTATTTGAAGGACAGCGTTCCGCCTACGAGCAGTACTTC.